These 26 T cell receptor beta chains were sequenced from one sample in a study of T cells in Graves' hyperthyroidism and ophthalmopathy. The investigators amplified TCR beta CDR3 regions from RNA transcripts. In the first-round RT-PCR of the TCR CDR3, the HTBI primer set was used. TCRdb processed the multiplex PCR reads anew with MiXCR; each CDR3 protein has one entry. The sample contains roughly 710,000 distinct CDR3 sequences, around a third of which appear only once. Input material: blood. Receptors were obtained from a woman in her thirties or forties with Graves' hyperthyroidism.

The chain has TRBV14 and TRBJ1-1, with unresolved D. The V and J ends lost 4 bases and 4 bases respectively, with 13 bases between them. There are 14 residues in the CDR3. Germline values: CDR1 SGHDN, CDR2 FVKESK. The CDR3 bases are TGTGCCAGCAGCCCCCCGGGCCTAGTCACTGAAGCTTTCTTT. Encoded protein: CASSPPGLVTEAFF.

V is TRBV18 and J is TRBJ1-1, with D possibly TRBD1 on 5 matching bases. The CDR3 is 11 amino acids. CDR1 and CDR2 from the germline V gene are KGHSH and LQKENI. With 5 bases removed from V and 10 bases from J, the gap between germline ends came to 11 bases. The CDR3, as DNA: TGTGCCAGCTCAATTCAGGGCTCAGCTTTCTTT. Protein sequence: CASSIQGSAFF.

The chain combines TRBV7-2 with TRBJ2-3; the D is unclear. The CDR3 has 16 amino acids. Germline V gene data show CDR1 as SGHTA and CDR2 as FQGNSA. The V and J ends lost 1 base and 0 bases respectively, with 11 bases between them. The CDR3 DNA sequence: TGTGCCAGCAGCTTAGGGAGTATGGGAAGCACAGATACGCAGTATTTT. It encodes CASSLGSMGSTDTQYF.

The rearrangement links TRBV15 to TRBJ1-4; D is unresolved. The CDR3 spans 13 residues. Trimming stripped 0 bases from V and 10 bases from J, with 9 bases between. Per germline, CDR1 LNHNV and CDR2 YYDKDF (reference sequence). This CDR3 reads CATSRDLGAKLFF. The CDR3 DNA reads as TGTGCCACCAGCAGAGATCTGGGAGCAAAACTGTTTTTT.

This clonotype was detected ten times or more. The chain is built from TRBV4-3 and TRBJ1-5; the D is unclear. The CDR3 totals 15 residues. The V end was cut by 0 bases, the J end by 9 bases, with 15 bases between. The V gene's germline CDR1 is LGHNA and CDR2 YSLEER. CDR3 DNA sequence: TGCGCCAGCAGCCAAGATCGTCAAGCCGGATCGCCCCAGCATTTT. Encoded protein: CASSQDRQAGSPQHF.

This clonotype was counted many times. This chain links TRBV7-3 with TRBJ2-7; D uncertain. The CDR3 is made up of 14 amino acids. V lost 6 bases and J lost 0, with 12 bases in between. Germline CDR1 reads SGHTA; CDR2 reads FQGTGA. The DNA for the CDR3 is TGTGCCAGCAGTTCCGGACCCAGCTCCTACGAGCAGTACTTC. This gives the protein CASSSGPSSYEQYF.

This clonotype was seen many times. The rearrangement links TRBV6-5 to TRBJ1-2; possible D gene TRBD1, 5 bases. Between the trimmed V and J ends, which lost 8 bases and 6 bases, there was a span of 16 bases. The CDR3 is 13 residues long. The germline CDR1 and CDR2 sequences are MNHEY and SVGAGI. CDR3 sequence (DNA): TGTGCCAGCTGGGGCGGGGGAGCCCATGGCTACACCTTC. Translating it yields CASWGGGAHGYTF.

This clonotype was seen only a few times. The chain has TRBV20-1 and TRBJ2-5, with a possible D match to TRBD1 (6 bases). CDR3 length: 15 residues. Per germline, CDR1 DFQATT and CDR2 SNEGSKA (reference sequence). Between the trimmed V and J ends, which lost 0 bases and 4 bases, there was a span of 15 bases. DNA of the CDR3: TGCAGTGCTAGAGATTCCCCAGGGGTTGGAGAGACCCAGTACTTC. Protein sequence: CSARDSPGVGETQYF.

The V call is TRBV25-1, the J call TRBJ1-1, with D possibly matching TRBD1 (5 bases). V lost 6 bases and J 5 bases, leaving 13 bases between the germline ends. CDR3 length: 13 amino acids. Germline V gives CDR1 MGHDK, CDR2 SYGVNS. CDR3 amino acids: CASRGPRDTEAFF. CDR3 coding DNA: TGTGCCAGCAGGGGACCCAGGGATACTGAAGCTTTCTTT.

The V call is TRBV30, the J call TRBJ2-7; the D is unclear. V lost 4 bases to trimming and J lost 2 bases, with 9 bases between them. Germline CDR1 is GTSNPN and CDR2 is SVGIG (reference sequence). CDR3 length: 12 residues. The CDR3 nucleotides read TGTGCCTGGACCCCTACAACCTACGAGCAGTACTTC. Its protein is CAWTPTTYEQYF. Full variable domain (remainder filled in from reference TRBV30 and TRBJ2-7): SQTIHQWPATLVQPVGSPLSLECTVEGTSNPNLYWYRQAAGRGLQLLFYSVGIGQISSEVPQNLSASRPQDRQFILSSKKLLLSDSGFYLCAWTPTTYEQYFGPGTRLTVT.

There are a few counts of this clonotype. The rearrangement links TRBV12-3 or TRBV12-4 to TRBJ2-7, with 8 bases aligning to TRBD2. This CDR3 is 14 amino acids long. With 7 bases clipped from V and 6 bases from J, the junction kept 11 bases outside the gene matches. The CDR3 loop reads CASTVAGLPSEQYF. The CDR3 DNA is TGTGCCAGCACTGTAGCGGGACTTCCCTCCGAGCAGTACTTC.

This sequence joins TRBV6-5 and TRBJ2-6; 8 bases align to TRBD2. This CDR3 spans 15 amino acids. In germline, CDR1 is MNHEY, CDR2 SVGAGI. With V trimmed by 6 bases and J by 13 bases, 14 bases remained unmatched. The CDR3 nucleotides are TGTGCCAGCAGCTCTGGGGCGGGGGGTACCAGAGTCCTGACTTTC. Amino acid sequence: CASSSGAGGTRVLTF.

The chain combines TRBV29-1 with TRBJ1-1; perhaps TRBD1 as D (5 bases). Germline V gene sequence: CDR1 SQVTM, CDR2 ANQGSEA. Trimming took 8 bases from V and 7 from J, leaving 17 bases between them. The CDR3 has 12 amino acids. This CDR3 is CSRDRDLIEAFF. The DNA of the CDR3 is TGCAGCAGGGACCGGGACCTTATTGAAGCTTTCTTT.

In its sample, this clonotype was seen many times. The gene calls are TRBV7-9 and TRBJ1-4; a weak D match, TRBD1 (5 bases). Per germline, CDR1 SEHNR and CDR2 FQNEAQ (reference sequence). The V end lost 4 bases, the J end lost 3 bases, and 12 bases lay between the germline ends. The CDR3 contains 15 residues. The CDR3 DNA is TGTGCCAGCAGCTCACCAGGGTCACCTAATGAAAAACTGTTTTTT. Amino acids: CASSSPGSPNEKLFF. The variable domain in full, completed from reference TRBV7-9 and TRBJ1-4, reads DTGVSQNPRHKITKRGQNVTFRCDPISEHNRLYWYRQTLGQGPEFLTYFQNEAQLEKSRLLSDRFSAERPKGSFSTLEIQRTEQGDSAMYLCASSSPGSPNEKLFFGSGTQLSVL.

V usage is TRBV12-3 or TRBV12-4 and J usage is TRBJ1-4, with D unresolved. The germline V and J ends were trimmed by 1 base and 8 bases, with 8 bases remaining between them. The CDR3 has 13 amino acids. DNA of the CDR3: TGTGCCAGCAGTTTAGGCCCGATGGAAAAACTGTTTTTT. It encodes CASSLGPMEKLFF.

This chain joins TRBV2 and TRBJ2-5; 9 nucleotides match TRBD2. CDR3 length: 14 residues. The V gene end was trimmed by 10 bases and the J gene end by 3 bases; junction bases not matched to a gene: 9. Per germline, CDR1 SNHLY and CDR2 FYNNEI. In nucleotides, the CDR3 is TGTGCCACCCACAGCCTAGCGGGGAAAGAGACCCAGTACTTC. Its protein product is CATHSLAGKETQYF.

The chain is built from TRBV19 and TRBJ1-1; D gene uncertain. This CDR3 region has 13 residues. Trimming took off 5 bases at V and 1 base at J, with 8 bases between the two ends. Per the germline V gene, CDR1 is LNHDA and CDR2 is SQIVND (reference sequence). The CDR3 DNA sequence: TGTGCCAGTAGTTTCAGCTGGAACACTGAAGCTTTCTTT. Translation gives CASSFSWNTEAFF. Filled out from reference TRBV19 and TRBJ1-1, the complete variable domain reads DGGITQSPKYLFRKEGQNVTLSCEQNLNHDAMYWYRQDPGQGLRLIYYSQIVNDFQKGDIAEGYSVSREKKESFPLTVTSAQKNPTAFYLCASSFSWNTEAFFGQGTRLTVV.

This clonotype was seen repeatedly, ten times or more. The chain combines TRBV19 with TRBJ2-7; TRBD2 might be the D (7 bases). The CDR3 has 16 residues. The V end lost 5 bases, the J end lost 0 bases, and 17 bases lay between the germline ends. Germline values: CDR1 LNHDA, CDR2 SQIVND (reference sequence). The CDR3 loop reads CASSGGQRGSSYEQYF. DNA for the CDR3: TGTGCCAGTAGTGGAGGACAGCGGGGAAGCTCCTACGAGCAGTACTTC.

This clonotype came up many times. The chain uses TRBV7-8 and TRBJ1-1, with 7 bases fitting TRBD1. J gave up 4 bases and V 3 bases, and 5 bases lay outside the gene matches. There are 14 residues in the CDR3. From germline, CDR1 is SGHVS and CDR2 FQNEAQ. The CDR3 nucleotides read TGTGCCAGCAGCTTTTCCGGGACAGTCACTGAAGCTTTCTTT. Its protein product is CASSFSGTVTEAFF.

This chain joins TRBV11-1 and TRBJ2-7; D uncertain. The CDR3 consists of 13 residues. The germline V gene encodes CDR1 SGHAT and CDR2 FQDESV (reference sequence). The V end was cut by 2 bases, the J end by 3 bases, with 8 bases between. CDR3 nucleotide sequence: TGTGCCAGCAGCTTACCGACCCTCTACGAGCAGTACTTC. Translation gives CASSLPTLYEQYF.

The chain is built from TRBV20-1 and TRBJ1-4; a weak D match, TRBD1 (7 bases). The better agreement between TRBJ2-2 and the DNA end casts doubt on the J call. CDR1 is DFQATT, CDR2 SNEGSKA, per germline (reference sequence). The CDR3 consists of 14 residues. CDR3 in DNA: TGCAGTGCTCGACGACAGGGAGGTCCCGGGGAGCTGTTTTTT. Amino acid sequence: CSARRQGGPGELFF.

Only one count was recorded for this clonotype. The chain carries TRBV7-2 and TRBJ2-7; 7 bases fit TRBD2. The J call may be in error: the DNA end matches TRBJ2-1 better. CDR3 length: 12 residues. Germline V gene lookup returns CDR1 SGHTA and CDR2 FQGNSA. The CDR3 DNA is TGTGCCAGCGCGGGAGCGTGGAATGAGCAGTTCTTC. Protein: CASAGAWNEQFF.

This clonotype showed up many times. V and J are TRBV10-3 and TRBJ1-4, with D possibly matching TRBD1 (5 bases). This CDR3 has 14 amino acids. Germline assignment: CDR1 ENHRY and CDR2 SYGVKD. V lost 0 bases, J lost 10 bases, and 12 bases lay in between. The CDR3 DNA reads TGTGCCATCAGTGAGTCGACGACAGATGGAAAACTGTTTTTT. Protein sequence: CAISESTTDGKLFF.

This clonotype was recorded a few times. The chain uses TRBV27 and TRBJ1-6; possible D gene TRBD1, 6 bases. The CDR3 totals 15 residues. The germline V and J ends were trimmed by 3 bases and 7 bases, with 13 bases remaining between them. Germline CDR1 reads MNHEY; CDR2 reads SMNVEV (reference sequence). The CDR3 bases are TGTGCCAGCAGTTTTTCAGGGGTACGAAATTCACCCCTCCACTTT. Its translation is CASSFSGVRNSPLHF.

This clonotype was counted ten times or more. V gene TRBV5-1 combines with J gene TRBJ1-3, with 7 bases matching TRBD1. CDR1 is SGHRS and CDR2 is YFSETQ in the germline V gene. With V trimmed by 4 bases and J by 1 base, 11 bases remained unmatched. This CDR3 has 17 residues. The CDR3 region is CASSNDRDSASGNTIYF. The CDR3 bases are TGCGCCAGCAGCAACGACCGGGACAGTGCATCTGGAAACACCATATATTTT.

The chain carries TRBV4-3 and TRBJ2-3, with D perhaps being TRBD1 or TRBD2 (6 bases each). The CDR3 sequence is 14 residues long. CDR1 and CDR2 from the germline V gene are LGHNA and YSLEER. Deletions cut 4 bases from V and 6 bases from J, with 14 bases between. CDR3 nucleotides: TGCGCCAGCAGCCGACACAGGGAGGTGGATACGCAGTATTTT. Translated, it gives CASSRHREVDTQYF.